Listed here is a single T cell receptor beta chain. The sequencing template was cDNA reverse transcribed from extracted RNA. Sequencing used immunoSEQ multiplex PCR; TCRdb keeps in-frame clones, though not all of them. The sample includes approximately 180,000 clones, about 63% seen only once; the top ten take approximately 14%. The ends were cut back, 3 bases at V and 4 bases at J, with 10 bases in the middle. CDR1 is MNHEY, CDR2 SMNVEV, per germline (reference sequence). The CDR3 extends over 13 amino acids. The sample originates from a study of CD8+ T cells in alopecia areata. This chain joins TRBV27 and TRBJ2-7; tentatively, D is TRBD1 (6 bases). The clonotype comes from a human donor with alopecia areata. This specimen consisted of CD4+ T cells sorted from blood, obtained at week 0. CDR3 loop: CASSLQGRYEQYF. Here the CDR3 DNA reads TGTGCCAGCAGTTTGCAGGGGCGGTACGAGCAGTACTTC.